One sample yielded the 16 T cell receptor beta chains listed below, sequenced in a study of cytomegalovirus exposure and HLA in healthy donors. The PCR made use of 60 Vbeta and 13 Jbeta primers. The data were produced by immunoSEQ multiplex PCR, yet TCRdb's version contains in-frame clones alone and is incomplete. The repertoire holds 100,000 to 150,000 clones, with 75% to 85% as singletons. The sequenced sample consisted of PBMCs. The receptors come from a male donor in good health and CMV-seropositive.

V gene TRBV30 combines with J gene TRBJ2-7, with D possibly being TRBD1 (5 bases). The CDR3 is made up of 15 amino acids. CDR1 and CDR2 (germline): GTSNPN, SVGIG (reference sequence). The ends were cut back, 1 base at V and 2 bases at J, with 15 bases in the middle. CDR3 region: CAWSGVGRAPYEQYF. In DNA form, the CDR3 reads TGTGCCTGGAGTGGTGTGGGCAGGGCCCCCTACGAGCAGTACTTC.

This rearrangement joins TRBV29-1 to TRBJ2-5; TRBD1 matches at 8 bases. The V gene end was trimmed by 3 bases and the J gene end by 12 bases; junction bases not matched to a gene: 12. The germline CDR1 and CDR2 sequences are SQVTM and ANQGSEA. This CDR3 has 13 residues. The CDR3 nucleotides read TGCAGCGTTGACGCAGGGGGCGCAGACCCAGAGTACTTC. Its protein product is CSVDAGGADPEYF. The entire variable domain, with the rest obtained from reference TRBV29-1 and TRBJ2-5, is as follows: SAVISQKPSRDICQRGTSLTIQCQVDSQVTMMFWYRQQPGQSLTLIATANQGSEATYESGFVIDKFPISRPNLTFSTLTVSNMSPEDSSIYLCSVDAGGADPEYFGPGTRLLVL.

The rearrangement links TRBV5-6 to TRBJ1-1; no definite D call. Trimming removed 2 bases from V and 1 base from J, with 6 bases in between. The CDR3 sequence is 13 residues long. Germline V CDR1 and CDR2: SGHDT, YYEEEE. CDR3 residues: CASSFGENTEAFF. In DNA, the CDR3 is TGTGCCAGCAGCTTCGGGGAGAACACTGAAGCTTTCTTT.

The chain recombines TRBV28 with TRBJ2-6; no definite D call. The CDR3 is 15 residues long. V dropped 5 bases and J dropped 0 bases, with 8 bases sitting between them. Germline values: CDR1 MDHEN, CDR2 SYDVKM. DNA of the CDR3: TGTGCCAGCAGTAAACACCCCTCTGGGGCCAACGTCCTGACTTTC. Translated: CASSKHPSGANVLTF.

The CDR3 protein is CASSKWGGMNTEAFF. The CDR3, as DNA: TGTGCCAGCAGTAAATGGGGGGGGATGAACACTGAAGCTTTCTTT. The chain links TRBV27 to TRBJ1-1, with a possible D match to TRBD1 (5 bases). The CDR3 has 15 residues. Germline CDR1 and CDR2: MNHEY and SMNVEV (reference sequence). Trimming pared 5 bases from V and 0 bases from J, leaving 13 bases between.

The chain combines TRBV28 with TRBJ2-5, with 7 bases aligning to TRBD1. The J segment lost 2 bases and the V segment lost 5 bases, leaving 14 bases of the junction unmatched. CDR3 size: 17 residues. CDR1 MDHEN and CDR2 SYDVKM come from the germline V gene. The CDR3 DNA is TGTGCCAGCAGTCTCCGACAGGGTGGTATTAGACAAGAGACCCAGTACTTC. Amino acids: CASSLRQGGIRQETQYF.

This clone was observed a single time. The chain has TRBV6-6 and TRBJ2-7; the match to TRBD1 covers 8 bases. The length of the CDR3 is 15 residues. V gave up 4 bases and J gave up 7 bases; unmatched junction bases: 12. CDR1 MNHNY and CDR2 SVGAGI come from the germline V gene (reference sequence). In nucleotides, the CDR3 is TGTGCCAGCAGTTTTGGGACAGGACAAATATCGGAGCAGTACTTC. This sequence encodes CASSFGTGQISEQYF.

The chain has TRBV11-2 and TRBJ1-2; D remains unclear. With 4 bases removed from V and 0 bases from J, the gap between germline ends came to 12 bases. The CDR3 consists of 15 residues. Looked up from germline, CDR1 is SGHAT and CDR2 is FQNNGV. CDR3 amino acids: CASSSQRETNYGYTF. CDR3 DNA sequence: TGTGCCAGCAGCTCACAACGGGAGACTAACTATGGCTACACCTTC.

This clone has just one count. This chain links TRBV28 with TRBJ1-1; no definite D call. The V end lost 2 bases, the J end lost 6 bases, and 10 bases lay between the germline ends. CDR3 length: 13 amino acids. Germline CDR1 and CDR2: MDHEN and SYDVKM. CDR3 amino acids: CASSLRLGAEAFF. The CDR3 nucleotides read TGTGCCAGCAGTTTAAGGTTGGGAGCTGAAGCTTTCTTT. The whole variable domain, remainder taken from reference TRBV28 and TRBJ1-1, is DVKVTQSSRYLVKRTGEKVFLECVQDMDHENMFWYRQDPGLGLRLIYFSYDVKMKEKGDIPEGYSVSREKKERFSLILESASTNQTSMYLCASSLRLGAEAFFGQGTRLTVV.

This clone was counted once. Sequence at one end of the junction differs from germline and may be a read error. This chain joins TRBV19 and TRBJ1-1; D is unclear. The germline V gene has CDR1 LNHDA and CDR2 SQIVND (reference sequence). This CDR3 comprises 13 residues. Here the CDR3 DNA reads TGTGCCAGTAGTGTAGAACGGGTCACTGAAGCTTTCTTT. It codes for CASSVERVTEAFF.

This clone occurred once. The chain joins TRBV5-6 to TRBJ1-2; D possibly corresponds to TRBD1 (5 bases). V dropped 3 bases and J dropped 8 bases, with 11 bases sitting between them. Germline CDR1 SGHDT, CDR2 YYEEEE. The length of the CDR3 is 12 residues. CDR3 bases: TGTGCCAGCAGCTCAGGGTTTTCGGGCTACACCTTC. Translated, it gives CASSSGFSGYTF.

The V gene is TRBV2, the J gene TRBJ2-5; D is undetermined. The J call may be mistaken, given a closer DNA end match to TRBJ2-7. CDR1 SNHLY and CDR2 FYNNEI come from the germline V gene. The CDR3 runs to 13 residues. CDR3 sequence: CASSELVTYEQYF. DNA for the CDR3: TGTGCCAGCAGTGAACTAGTAACCTACGAGCAGTACTTC.

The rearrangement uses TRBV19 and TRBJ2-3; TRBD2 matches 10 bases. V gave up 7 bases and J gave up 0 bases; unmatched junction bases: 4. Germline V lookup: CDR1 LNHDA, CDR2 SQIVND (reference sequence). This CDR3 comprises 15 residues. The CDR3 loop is CASTSTSGSTDTQYF. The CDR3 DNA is TGTGCCAGTACCTCGACTAGCGGGAGCACAGATACGCAGTATTTT. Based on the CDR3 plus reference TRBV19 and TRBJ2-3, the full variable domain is DGGITQSPKYLFRKEGQNVTLSCEQNLNHDAMYWYRQDPGQGLRLIYYSQIVNDFQKGDIAEGYSVSREKKESFPLTVTSAQKNPTAFYLCASTSTSGSTDTQYFGPGTRLTVL.

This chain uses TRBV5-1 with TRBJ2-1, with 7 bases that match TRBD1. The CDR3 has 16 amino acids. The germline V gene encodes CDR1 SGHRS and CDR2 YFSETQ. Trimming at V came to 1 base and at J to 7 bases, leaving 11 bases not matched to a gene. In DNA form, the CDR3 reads TGCGCCAGCAGCTTGAGGGGACAGAATAGAGGGAATGAGCAGTTCTTC. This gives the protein CASSLRGQNRGNEQFF.

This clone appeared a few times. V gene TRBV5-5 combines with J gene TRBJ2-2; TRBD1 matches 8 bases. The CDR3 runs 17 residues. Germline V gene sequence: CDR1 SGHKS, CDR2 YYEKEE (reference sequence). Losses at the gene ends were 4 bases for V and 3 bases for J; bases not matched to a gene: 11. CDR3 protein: CASSRTTGAFYTGELFF. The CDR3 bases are TGTGCCAGCAGCCGAACGACAGGGGCCTTCTACACCGGGGAGCTGTTTTTT.

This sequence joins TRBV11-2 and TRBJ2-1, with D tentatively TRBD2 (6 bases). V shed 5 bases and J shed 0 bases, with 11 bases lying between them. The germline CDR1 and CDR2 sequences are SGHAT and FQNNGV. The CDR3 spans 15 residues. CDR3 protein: CASSLQRVSYNEQFF. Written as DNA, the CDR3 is TGTGCCAGCAGCCTCCAGCGGGTCTCCTACAATGAGCAGTTCTTC.